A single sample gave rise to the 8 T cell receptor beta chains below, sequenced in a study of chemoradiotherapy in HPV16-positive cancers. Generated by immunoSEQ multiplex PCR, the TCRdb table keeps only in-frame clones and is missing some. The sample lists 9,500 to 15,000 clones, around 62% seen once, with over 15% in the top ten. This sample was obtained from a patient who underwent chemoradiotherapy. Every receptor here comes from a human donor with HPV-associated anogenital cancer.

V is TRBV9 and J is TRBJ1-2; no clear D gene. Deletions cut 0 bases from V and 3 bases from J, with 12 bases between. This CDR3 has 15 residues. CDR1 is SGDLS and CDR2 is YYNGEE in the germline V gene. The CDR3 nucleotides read TGTGCCAGCAGCGTAGCTACAAATAGAGACTATGGCTACACCTTC. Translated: CASSVATNRDYGYTF. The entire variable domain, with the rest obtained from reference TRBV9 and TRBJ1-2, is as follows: DSGVTQTPKHLITATGQRVTLRCSPRSGDLSVYWYQQSLDQGLQFLIQYYNGEERAKGNILERFSAQQFPDLHSELNLSSLELGDSALYFCASSVATNRDYGYTFGSGTRLTVV.

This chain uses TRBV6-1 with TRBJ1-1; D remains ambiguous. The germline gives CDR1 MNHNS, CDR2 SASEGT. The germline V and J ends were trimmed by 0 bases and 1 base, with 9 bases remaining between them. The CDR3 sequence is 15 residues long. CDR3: CASSEASRSNTEAFF. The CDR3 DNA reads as TGTGCCAGCAGTGAAGCGTCTCGGTCGAACACTGAAGCTTTCTTT.

This CDR3 reads CASSSGTPSASSTF. The CDR3 DNA sequence: TGTGCCAGCAGCTCCGGGACACCGAGTGCCTCGAGCACCTTC. V is TRBV7-2 and J is TRBJ1-2, with TRBD1 as a possible D gene (6 bases). The V end lost 4 bases, the J end lost 13 bases, and 22 bases lay between the germline ends. This CDR3 has 14 amino acids. Germline V gene sequence: CDR1 SGHTA, CDR2 FQGNSA.

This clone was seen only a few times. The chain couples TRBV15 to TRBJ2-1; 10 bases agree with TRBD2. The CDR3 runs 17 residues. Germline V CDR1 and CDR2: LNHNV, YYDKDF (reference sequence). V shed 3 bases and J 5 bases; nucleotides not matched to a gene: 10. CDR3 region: CATSSGSGLAVNNEQFF. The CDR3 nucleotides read TGTGCCACCAGCAGTGGTAGCGGACTAGCGGTTAACAATGAGCAGTTCTTC.

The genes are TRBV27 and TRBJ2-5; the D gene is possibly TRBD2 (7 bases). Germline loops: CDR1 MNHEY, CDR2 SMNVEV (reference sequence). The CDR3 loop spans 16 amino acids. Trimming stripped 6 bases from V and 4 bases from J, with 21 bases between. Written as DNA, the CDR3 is TGTGCCAGCAGCTCCATCGGTGCGGGGGCGCGAGAGACCCAGTACTTC. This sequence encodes CASSSIGAGARETQYF.

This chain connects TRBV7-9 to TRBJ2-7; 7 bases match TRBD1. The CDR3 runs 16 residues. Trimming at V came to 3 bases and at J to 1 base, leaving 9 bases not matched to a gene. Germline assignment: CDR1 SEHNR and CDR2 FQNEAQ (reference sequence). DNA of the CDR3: TGTGCCAGCAGCTTCGAGGGACAGATGGGATCCTACGAGCAGTACTTC. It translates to CASSFEGQMGSYEQYF.

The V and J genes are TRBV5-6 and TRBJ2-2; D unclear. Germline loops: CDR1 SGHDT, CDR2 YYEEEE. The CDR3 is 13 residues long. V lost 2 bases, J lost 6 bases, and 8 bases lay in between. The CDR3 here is CASSFAVAGELFF. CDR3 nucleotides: TGTGCCAGCAGCTTTGCGGTGGCCGGGGAGCTGTTTTTT.

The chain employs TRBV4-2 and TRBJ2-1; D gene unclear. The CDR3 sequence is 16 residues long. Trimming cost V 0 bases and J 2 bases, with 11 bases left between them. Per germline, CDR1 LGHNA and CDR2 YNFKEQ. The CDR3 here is CASSQEGSEAYNEQFF. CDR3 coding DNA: TGTGCCAGCAGCCAAGAAGGTAGTGAAGCCTACAATGAGCAGTTCTTC.